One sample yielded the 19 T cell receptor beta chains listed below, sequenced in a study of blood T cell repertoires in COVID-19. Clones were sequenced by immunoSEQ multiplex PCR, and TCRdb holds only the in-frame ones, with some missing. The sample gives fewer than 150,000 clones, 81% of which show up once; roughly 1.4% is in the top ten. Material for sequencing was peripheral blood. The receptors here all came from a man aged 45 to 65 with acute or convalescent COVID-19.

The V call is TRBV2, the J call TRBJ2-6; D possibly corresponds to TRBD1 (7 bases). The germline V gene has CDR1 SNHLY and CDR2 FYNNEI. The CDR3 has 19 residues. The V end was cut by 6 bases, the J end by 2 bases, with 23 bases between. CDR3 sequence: CASSRRRGVDRAGANVLTF. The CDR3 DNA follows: TGTGCCAGCAGCCGACGTAGGGGGGTCGACAGGGCTGGGGCCAACGTCCTGACTTTC. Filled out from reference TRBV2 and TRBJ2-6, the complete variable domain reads EPEVTQTPSHQVTQMGQEVILRCVPISNHLYFYWYRQILGQKVEFLVSFYNNEISEKSEIFDDQFSVERPDGSNFTLKIRSTKLEDSAMYFCASSRRRGVDRAGANVLTFGAGSRLTVL.

CDR3 bases: TGTGCCAGCAGTGAGACAGCCAACACCGGGGAGCTGTTTTTT. Its translation: CASSETANTGELFF. The V call is TRBV6-1, the J call TRBJ2-2; D perhaps matches TRBD1 (5 bases). CDR1 and CDR2 (germline): MNHNS, SASEGT. Deletions cut 3 bases from V and 2 bases from J, with 7 bases between. This CDR3 spans 14 amino acids.

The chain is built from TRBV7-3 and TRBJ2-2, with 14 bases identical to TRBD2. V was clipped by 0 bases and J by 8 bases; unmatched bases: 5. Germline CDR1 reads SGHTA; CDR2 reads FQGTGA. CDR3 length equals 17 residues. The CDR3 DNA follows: TGTGCCAGCAGCTTAACCGGGACTAGCGGGGGTTTAGGGGAGCTGTTTTTT. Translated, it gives CASSLTGTSGGLGELFF.

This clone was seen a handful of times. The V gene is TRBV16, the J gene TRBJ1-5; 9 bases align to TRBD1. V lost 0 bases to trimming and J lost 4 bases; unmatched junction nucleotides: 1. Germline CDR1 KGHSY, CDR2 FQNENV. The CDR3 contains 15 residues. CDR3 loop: CASSQSGQGNQPQHF. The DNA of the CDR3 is TGTGCCAGCAGCCAATCGGGACAGGGAAATCAGCCCCAGCATTTT.

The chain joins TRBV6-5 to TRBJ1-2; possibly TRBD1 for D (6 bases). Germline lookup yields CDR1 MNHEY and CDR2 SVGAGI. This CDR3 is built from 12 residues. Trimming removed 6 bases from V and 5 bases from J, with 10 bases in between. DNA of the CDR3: TGTGCCAGCAGCGGACAGATATATGGCTACACCTTC. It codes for CASSGQIYGYTF.

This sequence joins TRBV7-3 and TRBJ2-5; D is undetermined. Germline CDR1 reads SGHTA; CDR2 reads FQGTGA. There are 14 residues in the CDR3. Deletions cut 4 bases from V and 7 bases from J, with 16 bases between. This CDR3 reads CASSSMTGPGTQYF. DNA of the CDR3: TGTGCCAGCAGCTCCATGACCGGTCCGGGGACCCAGTACTTC.

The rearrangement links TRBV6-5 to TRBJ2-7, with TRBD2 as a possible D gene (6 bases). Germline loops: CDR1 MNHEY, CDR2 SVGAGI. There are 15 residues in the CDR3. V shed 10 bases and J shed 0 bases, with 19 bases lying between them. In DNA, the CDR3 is TGTGCCACCAAAGTGAGGGACTTCAGCTCCTACGAGCAGTACGTC. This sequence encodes CATKVRDFSSYEQYV.

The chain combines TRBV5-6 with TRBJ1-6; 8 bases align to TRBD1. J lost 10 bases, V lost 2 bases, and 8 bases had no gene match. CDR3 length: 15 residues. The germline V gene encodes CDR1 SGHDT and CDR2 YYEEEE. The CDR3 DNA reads TGTGCCAGCAGCTTAAGGACAGGGTTTAACTCACCCCTCCACTTT. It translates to CASSLRTGFNSPLHF.

In DNA, the CDR3 is TGCGCCAGCAGCCGATCAGGTGGGACAGGGAACACTGAAGCTTTCTTT. Translation: CASSRSGGTGNTEAFF. V is TRBV5-1 and J is TRBJ1-1, with 8 bases identical to TRBD1. This CDR3 is built from 16 residues. The V and J ends lost 4 bases and 1 base, in that order; junction bases with no gene match: 9. Germline V CDR1 and CDR2: SGHRS, YFSETQ.

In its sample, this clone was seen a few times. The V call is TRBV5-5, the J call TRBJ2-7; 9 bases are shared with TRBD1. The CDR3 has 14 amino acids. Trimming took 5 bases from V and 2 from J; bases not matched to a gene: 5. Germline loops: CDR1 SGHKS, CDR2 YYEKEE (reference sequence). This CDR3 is CASRADRGAYEQYF. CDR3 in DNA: TGTGCCAGCAGGGCGGACAGGGGCGCCTACGAGCAGTACTTC.

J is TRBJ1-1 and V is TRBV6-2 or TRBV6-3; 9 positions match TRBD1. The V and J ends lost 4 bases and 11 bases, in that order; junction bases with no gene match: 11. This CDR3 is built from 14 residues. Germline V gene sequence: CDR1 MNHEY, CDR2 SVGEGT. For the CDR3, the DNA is TGTGCCAGCAGTTCCTACCAACAGGGGGCAATGGCTTTCTTT. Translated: CASSSYQQGAMAFF.

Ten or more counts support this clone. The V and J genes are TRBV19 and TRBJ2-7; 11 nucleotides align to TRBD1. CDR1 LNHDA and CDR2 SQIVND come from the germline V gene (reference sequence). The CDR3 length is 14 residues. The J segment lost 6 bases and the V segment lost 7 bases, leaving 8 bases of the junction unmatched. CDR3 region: CASTPGQGVGEQYF. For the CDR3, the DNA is TGTGCCAGTACCCCGGGACAGGGGGTTGGCGAGCAGTACTTC.

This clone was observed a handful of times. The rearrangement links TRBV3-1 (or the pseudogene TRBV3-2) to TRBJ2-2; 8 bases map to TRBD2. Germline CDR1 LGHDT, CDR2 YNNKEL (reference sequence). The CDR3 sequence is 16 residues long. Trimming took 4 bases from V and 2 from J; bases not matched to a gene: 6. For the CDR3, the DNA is TGTGCCAGCAGCCCCCCGGCGGGGGGAAACACCGGGGAGCTGTTTTTT. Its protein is CASSPPAGGNTGELFF.

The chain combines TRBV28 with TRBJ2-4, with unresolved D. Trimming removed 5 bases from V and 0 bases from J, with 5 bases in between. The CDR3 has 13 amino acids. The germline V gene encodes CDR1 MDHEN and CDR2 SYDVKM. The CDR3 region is CASSEIAKNIQYF. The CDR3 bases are TGTGCCAGCAGTGAGATAGCCAAAAACATTCAGTACTTC.

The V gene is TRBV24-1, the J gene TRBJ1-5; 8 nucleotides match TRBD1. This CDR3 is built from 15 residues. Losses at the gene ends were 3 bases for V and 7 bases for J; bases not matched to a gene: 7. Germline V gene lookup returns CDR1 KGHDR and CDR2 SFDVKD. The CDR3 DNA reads TGTGCCACCAGTGATGCTACAGGGGGGCGCCAGCCCCAGCATTTT. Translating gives CATSDATGGRQPQHF.

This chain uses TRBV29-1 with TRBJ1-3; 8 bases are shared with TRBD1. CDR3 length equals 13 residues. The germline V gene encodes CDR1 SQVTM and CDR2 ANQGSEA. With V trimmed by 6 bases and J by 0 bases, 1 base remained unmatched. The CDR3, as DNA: TGCAGCGTAGGGACAGGCTCTGGAAACACCATATATTTT. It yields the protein CSVGTGSGNTIYF.

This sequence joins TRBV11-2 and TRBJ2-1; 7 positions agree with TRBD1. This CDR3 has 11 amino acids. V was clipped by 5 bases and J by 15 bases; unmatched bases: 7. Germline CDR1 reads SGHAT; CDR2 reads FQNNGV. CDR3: CASSEPTGPFF. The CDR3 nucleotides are TGTGCCAGCAGCGAACCGACAGGGCCGTTCTTC. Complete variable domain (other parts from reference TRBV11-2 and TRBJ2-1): EAGVAQSPRYKIIEKRQSVAFWCNPISGHATLYWYQQILGQGPKLLIQFQNNGVVDDSQLPKDRFSAERLKGVDSTLKIQPAKLEDSAVYLCASSEPTGPFFGPGTRLTVL.

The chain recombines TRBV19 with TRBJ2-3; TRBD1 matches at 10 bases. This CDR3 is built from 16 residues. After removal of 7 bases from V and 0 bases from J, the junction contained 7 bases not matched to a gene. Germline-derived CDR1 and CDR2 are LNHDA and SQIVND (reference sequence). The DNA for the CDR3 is TGTGCCAGTACTCCGGACAGGGGGACCAGCACAGATACGCAGTATTTT. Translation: CASTPDRGTSTDTQYF.

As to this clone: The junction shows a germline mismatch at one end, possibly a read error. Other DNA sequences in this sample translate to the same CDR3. As DNA, the CDR3 is TGTGCCAGTAGCCATCTCCCCGCGACTAGCGGGAGGCCAGATACGCAGTATTTT. Encoded protein: CASSHLPATSGRPDTQYF. J is TRBJ2-3 and V is TRBV3-1 (or the pseudogene TRBV3-2); 13 positions match TRBD2. CDR3 size: 18 residues. Germline lookup yields CDR1 LGHDT and CDR2 YNNKEL (reference sequence).